Listed below are T cell receptor beta chains from one sample, sequenced in a study of PD-L1 blockade in urothelial cancer. TCRdb keeps only in-frame clones here, not all; method: immunoSEQ multiplex PCR. The sample records about 50,000 clones, roughly 88% being singletons. Sequenced material: PBMCs, taken around atezolizumab (anti-PD-L1) treatment. Receptor source: a man in his fifties with urothelial cancer. CDR3s include the opening cysteine and the closing phenylalanine or tryptophan. The D gene is left open where the match is weak. Some rows have no size entry. The others give once, few or many, or a class for an expanded clone.

NA | TRBD1 | TRBJ2-7 | TRBV7-2 | TGTGCCAGCAGCTTAGGGGGACAGGGGTACTACGAGCAGTACTTC | CASSLGGQGYYEQYF
medium-sized | TRBD1 | TRBJ2-1 | TRBV11-3 | TGTGCCAGCAGCTCCCGGGACAGGGGGCTGCTTGAGCAGTTCTTC | CASSSRDRGLLEQFF
NA | NA | TRBJ2-2 | TRBV25-1 | TGTGCCAGCAGTGAATTAGGTCGATTTAGACAAGCCACCGGGGAGCTGTTTTTT | CASSELGRFRQATGELFF
NA | TRBD1 | TRBJ1-1 | TRBV28 | TGTGCCAGCAGAACGGGACAGGCTATAGGCATTGAAGCTTTCTTT | CASRTGQAIGIEAFF
few | TRBD2 | TRBJ2-7 | TRBV9 | TGTGCCAGCAGCGCCGTAGCGGGGGCCTACGAGCAGTACTTC | CASSAVAGAYEQYF
NA | NA | TRBJ2-5 | TRBV4-1 | TGCGCCAGCAGTCTCATTGGGGGGGCCAAAGAGACCCAGTACTTC | CASSLIGGAKETQYF
NA | NA | TRBJ1-4 | TRBV30 | TGTGCCTGGAGTGGATTCGGACAGCCGAATGAAAAACTGTTTTTT | CAWSGFGQPNEKLFF
NA | NA | TRBJ1-2 | TRBV29-1 | TGCAGCGTTGAAGCTGAGGTGAACTATGGCTACACCTTC | CSVEAEVNYGYTF
NA | NA | TRBJ1-1 | TRBV7-2 | TGTGCCAGCAGCTTAGAAAGACCCGGGAGAACCAACACTGAAGCTTTCTTT | CASSLERPGRTNTEAFF
NA | TRBD2 | TRBJ2-1 | TRBV7-2 | TGTGCCAGCAGCTTAAGGTCCAGCGGGGGGTTGGAGCAGTTCTTC | CASSLRSSGGLEQFF
NA | TRBD1 | TRBJ1-1 | TRBV7-3 | TGTGCCAGCAGCTTAAAACCTCGGGGACAGGGACTCACTGAAGCTTTCTTT | CASSLKPRGQGLTEAFF
medium-sized | TRBD2 | TRBJ2-3 | TRBV6-4 | TGTGCCAGCCCCGGTTCTGTAAAGCGGGGGGTTGTAGATACGCAGTATTTT | CASPGSVKRGVVDTQYF
NA | NA | TRBJ2-5 | TRBV4-2 | TGTGCCAGCAGCCTCGGACAGCGTAATGGAACCCAGTACTTC | CASSLGQRNGTQYF
NA | NA | TRBJ1-5 | TRBV6-5 | TGTGCCAGCAGGCTGGACAGCAATAGCAATCAGCCCCAGCATTTT | CASRLDSNSNQPQHF
NA | NA | TRBJ2-7 | TRBV7-8 | TGTGCCAGCAGCTTGTGGCTAGACCTGACCTACGAGCAGTACTTC | CASSLWLDLTYEQYF
NA | TRBD1 | TRBJ1-5 | TRBV6-6 | TGTGCCAGCAGTTCGCCTACAGGGGGCGCCGATCAGCCCCAGCATTTT | CASSSPTGGADQPQHF
NA | NA | TRBJ2-7 | TRBV27 | TGTGCCAGCAGTTTATTCCCTACGGTCGAGCAGTACTTC | CASSLFPTVEQYF
few | NA | TRBJ1-1 | TRBV2 | TGTGCCACGGCGGACACTGAAGCTTTCTTT | CATADTEAFF
NA | NA | TRBJ1-3 | TRBV5-6 | TGTGCCAGCAGATTCCGGGAAAGTCTAAAAAACTCTGGAAACACCATATATTTT | CASRFRESLKNSGNTIYF
NA | NA | TRBJ2-7 | TRBV11-2 | TGTGCCAGCAGCTTAGAGGGCAGGGGAAGCTCCTACGAGCAGTACTTC | CASSLEGRGSSYEQYF
few | TRBD2 | TRBJ2-1 | TRBV6-4 | TGTGCCAGCAGTGACTCAGCGGGAGGACCGTACAATGAGCAGTTCTTC | CASSDSAGGPYNEQFF
once | NA | TRBJ2-2 | TRBV11-2 | TGTGCCAGCAGGCCGGCAGGCGCCGGGGAGCTGTTTTTT | CASRPAGAGELFF
NA | TRBD2 | TRBJ2-3 | TRBV10-3 | TGTGCCATCAGAGATAGCGGGAGGGCCCCGTTTTCTAGCACAGATACGCAGTATTTT | CAIRDSGRAPFSSTDTQYF
once | TRBD1 | TRBJ1-1 | TRBV9 | TGTGCCAGCAGCGCCATCGGGACAGTTAGGACTGAAGCTTTCTTT | CASSAIGTVRTEAFF
few | NA | TRBJ2-7 | TRBV2 | TGTGCCAGCAGTGACTCAGGGCGCTACGAGCAGTACTTC | CASSDSGRYEQYF
few | TRBD1 | TRBJ1-2 | TRBV11-2 | TGTGCCAGCAGCCAGACAGGGAACTATGGCTACACCTTC | CASSQTGNYGYTF
NA | TRBD1 | TRBJ1-5 | TRBV5-1 | TGCGCCAGCAGCCCCGGGTCAGGGGGCTTGGTTCAGCCCCAGCATTTT | CASSPGSGGLVQPQHF
NA | NA | TRBJ2-7 | TRBV4-1 | TGCGCCAGCAGCCAAGGCTCGGCCTACGAGCAGTACTTC | CASSQGSAYEQYF
NA | NA | TRBJ2-5 | TRBV2 | TGTGCCAGCAGGGGGGGTTACGGTGCGTACCAAGAGACCCAGTACTTC | CASRGGYGAYQETQYF
few | NA | TRBJ2-4 | TRBV2 | TGTGCCAGCAGTGAATCTGGCATCAGCATTCAGTACTTC | CASSESGISIQYF
once | NA | TRBJ2-7 | TRBV7-6 | TGTGCCAGCAGCCAAGGTGGCCCACCGGGCTCCTACGAGCAGTACTTC | CASSQGGPPGSYEQYF
NA | TRBD1 | TRBJ2-7 | TRBV5-6 | TGTGCCAGCAGCTTCGGACAGGGGGGCTACGAGCAGTACTTC | CASSFGQGGYEQYF
NA | NA | TRBJ1-2 | TRBV7-3 | TGTGCCAGCAGCTTAACTCCGCGTGGTGAGGGCTACACCTTC | CASSLTPRGEGYTF
NA | TRBD2 | TRBJ2-7 | TRBV9 | TGTGCCAGCAGCCCGATGATCGGGGGGGCGTTCCACGAGCAGTACTTC | CASSPMIGGAFHEQYF
NA | TRBD1 | TRBJ2-2 | TRBV7-2 | TGTGCCAGCAGCACCACGGACAGGGCGGTTACCGGGGAGCTGTTTTTT | CASSTTDRAVTGELFF
NA | TRBD1 | TRBJ1-1 | TRBV18 | TGTGCCAGCTCACCCTCAGGGGGTCAGAACACTGAAGCTTTCTTT | CASSPSGGQNTEAFF
NA | TRBD1 | TRBJ2-7 | TRBV5-1 | TGCGCCAGCAGCATATCGGGACAGGGTGTGGGAGAGCAGTACTTC | CASSISGQGVGEQYF
NA | TRBD2 | TRBJ2-7 | TRBV27 | TGTGCCAGCAGTTTATCTTTAGCGGGGGAGATATACGAGCAGTACTTC | CASSLSLAGEIYEQYF
NA | TRBD1 | TRBJ1-2 | TRBV5-6 | TGTGCCAGCAGCAAGGTGACAGGGCACTATGGCTACACCTTC | CASSKVTGHYGYTF
NA | TRBD2 | TRBJ2-1 | TRBV4-3 | TGCGCCAGCAGCCAAGATGTGGCTAGCGGGACCTACAATGAGCAGTTCTTC | CASSQDVASGTYNEQFF
NA | NA | TRBJ2-7 | TRBV27 | TGTGCCAGCAGTTTATCGGGCAGGAACTACGAGCAGTACTTC | CASSLSGRNYEQYF
NA | TRBD2 | TRBJ2-3 | TRBV7-9 | TGTGCCAGCAGCTTAGCGGGAGGGGCAGATACGCAGTATTTT | CASSLAGGADTQYF
NA | NA | TRBJ2-5 | TRBV29-1 | TGCAGCGTTCTAGGACAGGGAGGGATGGAGACCCAGTACTTC | CSVLGQGGMETQYF
NA | TRBD1 | TRBJ1-5 | TRBV28 | TGTGCCAGCAGTTTGCGGACAGGGGGCTTCAATCAGCCCCAGCATTTT | CASSLRTGGFNQPQHF
NA | NA | TRBJ2-3 | TRBV6-5 | TGTGCCACCGCCTCGGGGGAGAGCACAGATACGCAGTATTTT | CATASGESTDTQYF
NA | NA | TRBJ2-7 | TRBV5-5 | TGTGCCAGCAGCTTTCGGGCAGGGCCCTCCTACGAGCAGTACTTC | CASSFRAGPSYEQYF
NA | NA | TRBJ1-1 | TRBV5-6 | TGTGCCAGCAGTTGGCCCGCGAACACTGAAGCTTTCTTT | CASSWPANTEAFF
NA | TRBD2 | TRBJ2-7 | TRBV28 | TGTGCCAGCCAAACTAGCGGGAGCTCCTACGAGCAGTACTTC | CASQTSGSSYEQYF
few | TRBD2 | TRBJ2-3 | TRBV2 | TGTGCCATCGCGGGGGAAGATACGCAGTATTTT | CAIAGEDTQYF
NA | TRBD2 | TRBJ2-1 | TRBV9 | TGTGCCAGCAGCGTCCGGCAGGGTCGGGGGGCCTACAATGAGCAGTTCTTC | CASSVRQGRGAYNEQFF
NA | TRBD1 | TRBJ2-5 | TRBV4-3 | TGCGCCAGCAGCCAAGGCCCCCGGGACAGAGACAAAGAGACCCAGTACTTC | CASSQGPRDRDKETQYF
few | TRBD1 | TRBJ2-7 | TRBV10-1 | TGCGCCAGCAGCTCAGACAGGGCTGCGTACGAGCAGTACTTC | CASSSDRAAYEQYF
NA | TRBD1 | TRBJ1-1 | TRBV7-9 | TGTGCCAGCAGCTTATGGTTGACAGGGGGAGCAACTGAAGCTTTCTTT | CASSLWLTGGATEAFF
few | TRBD2 | TRBJ2-1 | TRBV28 | TGTGCCAGCAGTTTTACACTAGCGGGACCCTCGCGGGCTTTTGAGCAGTTCTTC | CASSFTLAGPSRAFEQFF
NA | NA | TRBJ1-3 | TRBV7-6 | TGTGCCAGCAGCAAAAAGCGTCCGTTAAGCTCTGGAAACACCATATATTTT | CASSKKRPLSSGNTIYF
NA | NA | TRBJ1-2 | TRBV6-5 | TGTGCCAGCACCCCACGGCGAGGGTCTTACTATGGCTACACCTTC | CASTPRRGSYYGYTF
NA | NA | TRBJ1-5 | TRBV5-5 | TGTGCCAGCAGCTTTTCGAGTAGCAATCAGCCCCAGCATTTT | CASSFSSSNQPQHF
NA | TRBD1 | TRBJ1-5 | TRBV11-2 | TGTGCCAGCAGCTCCCGACAGGGGATAGGACAGCCCCAGCATTTT | CASSSRQGIGQPQHF
few | NA | TRBJ1-1 | TRBV20-1 | TGCAGTGCTAGAAACGGAGCTGAAGCTTTCTTT | CSARNGAEAFF
NA | NA | TRBJ2-3 | TRBV27 | TGTGCCAGCAGTTTATCACAGAGCACAGATACGCAGTATTTT | CASSLSQSTDTQYF